This T cell receptor beta chain was obtained from a study of T cells expressing NK-cell markers. Study information: Repertoire data for TCR beta were derived from sorted T cells (CD3+CD56+NKG2C+, CD3+CD56+NKG2C- and CD3+CD56-NKG2C+). Study-wide findings and caveats: Where a handful of donors were concerned, these clonotypes also led the CD3+CD56-NKG2C+ fraction. Dominant NKG2C+ clonotype frequencies of roughly 1.0-7.0% of CD8+ T cells were measured in over 5 donors.

In regard to this clonotype: The antigen is unknown.

Beta-chain TCR cDNA was generated via 5'RACE template switching with UMIs. From its re-call of the 5' RACE reads, TCRdb lists each CDR3 protein once, without DNA. This repertoire comprises a few hundred thousand distinct CDR3 sequences; its ten largest clones make up roughly 5.2%. The specimen was blood T cells: a sorted CD56 or NKG2C T cell subset, CD4+ or CD8+ T cells, or bulk PBMC T cells (not recorded which). The TCR comes from a man aged 18-75 years in good health.

CDR3 sequence: CASSITRGRRKDNEQFF. This chain uses TRBV7-2 with TRBJ2-1; TCRdb calls TRBD1, which cannot be checked without DNA. Germline CDR1 is SGHTA and CDR2 is FQGNSA. This CDR3 contains 17 residues.